Each of the 32 T cell receptor beta chains below was sequenced from the same sample in a study of cytomegalovirus exposure and HLA in healthy donors. PCR involved 60 Vbeta and 13 Jbeta primers. Clones were read by immunoSEQ multiplex PCR, and TCRdb kept only the in-frame ones, dropping some. The sample holds some 92,000 clones; approximately 79% are singletons and the top ten take around 2.5%. Sequenced input: PBMCs. The receptors come from a young man in good health and CMV-seronegative.

The rearrangement joins TRBV18 to TRBJ1-6, with D hard to call. The CDR3 runs to 16 residues. V dropped 2 bases and J dropped 8 bases, with 16 bases sitting between them. CDR1 and CDR2 from the germline V gene are KGHSH and LQKENI. The CDR3 coding sequence is TGTGCCAGCTCACCATTTTCGGAGGTAGAACATTCACCCCTCCACTTT. This encodes CASSPFSEVEHSPLHF. Looking up the rest from reference TRBV18 and TRBJ1-6 gives the full variable domain: NAGVMQNPRHLVRRRGQEARLRCSPMKGHSHVYWYRQLPEEGLKFMVYLQKENIIDESGMPKERFSAEFPKEGPSILRIQQVVRGDSAAYFCASSPFSEVEHSPLHFGNGTRLTVT.

This clone came up a few times. This chain connects TRBV7-9 to TRBJ1-2, with D maybe TRBD1 (5 bases). CDR1 and CDR2 from the germline V gene are SEHNR and FQNEAQ (reference sequence). V was trimmed by 4 bases and J by 8 bases, leaving 17 bases between them. The CDR3 contains 14 residues. This CDR3 is CASSSPAEGYGYTF. Written as DNA, the CDR3 is TGTGCCAGCAGCTCCCCGGCGGAGGGGTACGGCTACACCTTC.

The chain combines TRBV5-4 with TRBJ1-1; TRBD1 agrees at 7 bases. V shed 4 bases, J shed 1 base, and the junction held 7 bases outside the gene matches. The CDR3 runs 15 residues. Germline values: CDR1 SGHNT, CDR2 YYREEE (reference sequence). The CDR3 protein is CASSLPTGTNTEAFF. The CDR3 bases are TGTGCCAGCAGCCTTCCGACAGGGACGAACACTGAAGCTTTCTTT. Full variable domain (remainder filled in from reference TRBV5-4 and TRBJ1-1): ETGVTQSPTHLIKTRGQQVTLRCSSQSGHNTVSWYQQALGQGPQFIFQYYREEENGRGNFPPRFSGLQFPNYSSELNVNALELDDSALYLCASSLPTGTNTEAFFGQGTRLTVV.

The chain recombines TRBV5-4 with TRBJ1-6, with D hard to call. Trimming took off 1 base at V and 5 bases at J, with 7 bases between the two ends. The CDR3 spans 14 residues. Per the germline V gene, CDR1 is SGHNT and CDR2 is YYREEE (reference sequence). CDR3 in amino acids: CASSLRRDNSPLHF. CDR3 in DNA: TGTGCCAGCAGCTTGCGAAGAGATAATTCACCCCTCCACTTT.

The chain is built from TRBV6-1 and TRBJ1-1, with TRBD1 matching over 8 bases. The J segment lost 0 bases and the V segment lost 1 base, leaving 4 bases of the junction unmatched. Germline V gives CDR1 MNHNS, CDR2 SASEGT. The CDR3 totals 16 residues. The DNA for the CDR3 is TGTGCCAGCAGTGAAGGTAGGGGACAGGTGAACACTGAAGCTTTCTTT. Encoded protein: CASSEGRGQVNTEAFF.

The genes are TRBV6-5 and TRBJ1-2, with TRBD1 identical over 8 bases. Trimming cost V 5 bases and J 3 bases; bases outside gene matches: 8. In germline, CDR1 is MNHEY, CDR2 SVGAGI. The CDR3 has 15 amino acids. The CDR3 DNA is TGTGCCAGCAGTGCACAGGGGGGAGCGCACTATGGCTACACCTTC. Protein: CASSAQGGAHYGYTF.

V and J are TRBV5-1 and TRBJ2-1; 10 positions match TRBD2. This CDR3 has 15 residues. Germline CDR1 SGHRS, CDR2 YFSETQ. V lost 8 bases, J lost 7 bases, and 12 bases stayed unmatched. The CDR3 spells CASTTGTSASNEQFF. CDR3 in DNA: TGCGCCAGTACTACCGGGACTAGCGCATCTAATGAGCAGTTCTTC.

V is TRBV5-1 and J is TRBJ1-5; no firm D call. Trimming took 3 bases from V and 2 from J, leaving 9 bases between them. Looked up from germline, CDR1 is SGHRS and CDR2 is YFSETQ. The CDR3 is made up of 14 amino acids. CDR3 DNA sequence: TGCGCCAGCAGCTCAGACGGGGGCAATCAGCCCCAGCATTTT. Its translation: CASSSDGGNQPQHF. Filled out from reference TRBV5-1 and TRBJ1-5, the complete variable domain reads KAGVTQTPRYLIKTRGQQVTLSCSPISGHRSVSWYQQTPGQGLQFLFEYFSETQRNKGNFPGRFSGRQFSNSRSEMNVSTLELGDSALYLCASSSDGGNQPQHFGDGTRLSIL.

The chain combines TRBV12-5 with TRBJ2-5, with 7 positions matching TRBD1. This CDR3 is 14 amino acids long. CDR1 is LGHNT, CDR2 FRNRAP, per germline. V dropped 2 bases and J dropped 1; count of bases not matched to a gene: 1. The CDR3 nucleotides read TGTGCTAGTGGTTTGACAGGGGCCCAAGAGACCCAGTACTTC. This translates into CASGLTGAQETQYF.

The chain links TRBV5-4 to TRBJ1-1; TRBD1 might be the D (6 bases). The CDR3 extends over 14 amino acids. V was shortened by 4 bases and J by 8 bases, with 18 bases between the two germline ends. CDR1 and CDR2 from the germline V gene are SGHNT and YYREEE (reference sequence). CDR3 sequence reads: CASSPSDSIGEAFF. As DNA, the CDR3 is TGTGCCAGCAGCCCATCGGACAGTATTGGGGAAGCTTTCTTT.

This clone was seen a single time. The V call is TRBV6-5, the J call TRBJ1-5; the D gene is possibly TRBD1 (6 bases). Trimming took off 5 bases at V and 1 base at J, with 6 bases between the two ends. Per germline, CDR1 MNHEY and CDR2 SVGAGI. The CDR3 runs 13 residues. The DNA for the CDR3 is TGTGCCAGCAGTCAGGGGAGCAATCAGCCCCAGCATTTT. Amino acids: CASSQGSNQPQHF.

The chain links TRBV2 to TRBJ1-5; TRBD1 matches at 11 bases. The CDR3 loop spans 15 amino acids. The V gene end was trimmed by 4 bases and the J gene end by 6 bases; junction bases not matched to a gene: 5. Germline V gene sequence: CDR1 SNHLY, CDR2 FYNNEI. The CDR3 DNA is TGTGCCAGCAGTGGAGGGACAGGGGGAATTCAGCCCCAGCATTTT. Translating gives CASSGGTGGIQPQHF. The whole variable domain, filled in from reference TRBV2 and TRBJ1-5, reads EPEVTQTPSHQVTQMGQEVILRCVPISNHLYFYWYRQILGQKVEFLVSFYNNEISEKSEIFDDQFSVERPDGSNFTLKIRSTKLEDSAMYFCASSGGTGGIQPQHFGDGTRLSIL.

V and J are TRBV5-1 and TRBJ2-1, with TRBD1 as a possible D gene (5 bases). Deletions cut 1 base from V and 6 bases from J, with 14 bases between. The CDR3 runs to 15 residues. Germline-derived CDR1 and CDR2 are SGHRS and YFSETQ. This CDR3 reads CASSLPRAPSNEQFF. The CDR3 bases are TGCGCCAGCAGCTTGCCCAGGGCCCCTTCCAATGAGCAGTTCTTC.

The genes are TRBV11-2 and TRBJ2-5, with 9 bases that match TRBD1. The CDR3 runs 16 residues. With V trimmed by 3 bases and J by 2 bases, 7 bases remained unmatched. The germline V gene has CDR1 SGHAT and CDR2 FQNNGV. The CDR3 reads CASSFGDRDLQETQYF. The CDR3 coding sequence is TGTGCCAGCAGCTTCGGGGACAGGGATCTTCAAGAGACCCAGTACTTC.

This rearrangement joins TRBV5-5 to TRBJ1-2; 11 bases line up with TRBD1. The CDR3 runs 15 residues. The V and J ends lost 3 bases and 7 bases, in that order; junction bases with no gene match: 8. Germline CDR1 and CDR2: SGHKS and YYEKEE (reference sequence). CDR3 bases: TGTGCCAGCAGCTGGACAGGGGGCGCTCTAGCTGGCTACACCTTC. This gives the protein CASSWTGGALAGYTF.

This clone was found once. J is TRBJ1-5 and V is TRBV6-5; 7 bases match TRBD1. The germline gives CDR1 MNHEY, CDR2 SVGAGI. There are 14 residues in the CDR3. The junction had 9 bases not matched to a gene; V was cut back by 6 bases and J by 7 bases. The CDR3: CASRPTGERQPQHF. The CDR3 DNA reads as TGTGCCAGCAGACCCACAGGGGAAAGGCAGCCCCAGCATTTT.

The table lists this clone with a few counts. The chain couples TRBV2 to TRBJ1-1, with TRBD1 as a possible D gene (5 bases). Trimming left V 4 bases short and J 1 base short, with 16 bases between. The germline CDR1 and CDR2 sequences are SNHLY and FYNNEI. The CDR3 consists of 16 residues. The CDR3: CASSAGRANRNTEAFF. The CDR3 DNA reads TGTGCCAGCAGTGCGGGCAGGGCGAACAGGAACACTGAAGCTTTCTTT.

The CDR3 region is CASLTGEQGLDGYTF. CDR3 DNA: TGTGCCAGCTTAACCGGGGAACAGGGATTAGATGGCTACACCTTC. J is TRBJ1-2 and V is TRBV28; a possible D gene is TRBD1 (6 bases). Trimming stripped 8 bases from V and 6 bases from J, with 22 bases between. Germline V gene lookup returns CDR1 MDHEN and CDR2 SYDVKM. The CDR3 runs 15 residues.

In its sample, this clone was seen a few times. The chain joins TRBV4-2 to TRBJ2-2, with D possibly matching TRBD2 (7 bases). Deletions cut 0 bases from V and 4 bases from J, with 15 bases between. Germline V gives CDR1 LGHNA, CDR2 YNFKEQ. This CDR3 is built from 17 residues. The CDR3 protein is CASSQDNAGAATGELFF. The CDR3 DNA reads TGTGCCAGCAGCCAAGATAATGCGGGGGCCGCCACCGGGGAGCTGTTTTTT.

The chain employs TRBV29-1 and TRBJ2-7, with 7 bases fitting TRBD1. Trimming cost V 3 bases and J 2 bases; bases outside gene matches: 10. Germline CDR1 is SQVTM and CDR2 is ANQGSEA. The CDR3 totals 15 residues. The CDR3: CSVEGVQGFTYEQYF. CDR3 nucleotides: TGCAGCGTTGAGGGGGTACAGGGGTTCACCTACGAGCAGTACTTC.

The chain combines TRBV19 with TRBJ1-4, with TRBD1 as a possible D gene (5 bases). CDR3 length: 14 amino acids. Germline loops: CDR1 LNHDA, CDR2 SQIVND (reference sequence). V gave up 2 bases and J gave up 4 bases, with 8 bases separating them. In DNA, the CDR3 is TGTGCCAGTAGTATACAGGGAAGTAATGAAAAACTGTTTTTT. This gives the protein CASSIQGSNEKLFF.

The rearrangement uses TRBV5-1 and TRBJ1-4, with no clear D. The V gene lost 4 bases and the J gene lost 0 bases, with 13 bases spanning the gap. Germline-derived CDR1 and CDR2 are SGHRS and YFSETQ. The CDR3 has 16 residues. CDR3 in DNA: TGCGCCAGCAGCCGCACAGTGGCTTCAACTAATGAAAAACTGTTTTTT. It specifies CASSRTVASTNEKLFF.

This clone was counted between two and nine times. This sequence joins TRBV2 and TRBJ1-1; unclear D gene. Trimming cost V 6 bases and J 1 base, with 9 bases left between them. Germline V gives CDR1 SNHLY, CDR2 FYNNEI. The CDR3 loop spans 13 amino acids. CDR3 sequence: CASRKAGNTEAFF. The CDR3 DNA is TGTGCCAGCAGGAAGGCGGGGAACACTGAAGCTTTCTTT.

The CDR3 DNA is TGTGCCAGCAGTTTATCCAGGGGAAGCAATCAGCCCCAGCATTTT. It is translated as CASSLSRGSNQPQHF. The rearrangement joins TRBV27 to TRBJ1-5; tentatively, D is TRBD1 (6 bases). The germline CDR1 and CDR2 sequences are MNHEY and SMNVEV (reference sequence). The CDR3 has 15 residues. V was pared by 0 bases and J by 1 base, with 7 bases between.

This clone has a single count. The chain carries TRBV7-3 and TRBJ1-1; TRBD1 aligns across 11 bases. Germline CDR1 SGHTA, CDR2 FQGTGA. The CDR3 is 15 amino acids. V lost 5 bases, J lost 4 bases, and 6 bases stayed unmatched. The CDR3 loop is CASSGTGGVGTEAFF. The CDR3 DNA is TGTGCCAGCAGCGGGACAGGGGGAGTCGGCACTGAAGCTTTCTTT.

J is TRBJ1-5 and V is TRBV6-5; D might be TRBD1 (6 bases). Trimming stripped 8 bases from V and 7 bases from J, with 18 bases between. The CDR3 sequence is 14 residues long. Germline CDR1 and CDR2: MNHEY and SVGAGI. CDR3 region: CASGVRTDRQPQHF. CDR3 nucleotide sequence: TGTGCCAGCGGTGTGAGGACAGACCGGCAGCCCCAGCATTTT.

The gene calls are TRBV27 and TRBJ2-1, with D maybe TRBD2 (6 bases). The CDR3 extends over 15 amino acids. Germline V gene sequence: CDR1 MNHEY, CDR2 SMNVEV (reference sequence). V lost 6 bases and J lost 5, with 17 bases in between. CDR3 sequence: CASSPISGRHNEQFF. The CDR3, as DNA: TGTGCCAGCAGCCCGATTAGCGGCCGGCACAATGAGCAGTTCTTC.

The chain recombines TRBV7-9 with TRBJ1-4, with TRBD1 as a possible D gene (5 bases). Germline CDR1 SEHNR, CDR2 FQNEAQ (reference sequence). The V gene lost 6 bases and the J gene lost 3 bases, with 26 bases spanning the gap. The CDR3 totals 19 residues. The CDR3 DNA follows: TGTGCCAGCAGTTACTCCCGTCCAGTCCCCAGGGCGGCTAATGAAAAACTGTTTTTT. It yields the protein CASSYSRPVPRAANEKLFF. The full variable domain, in which reference TRBV7-9 and TRBJ1-4 provide the parts outside the CDR3, is DTGVSQNPRHKITKRGQNVTFRCDPISEHNRLYWYRQTLGQGPEFLTYFQNEAQLEKSRLLSDRFSAERPKGSFSTLEIQRTEQGDSAMYLCASSYSRPVPRAANEKLFFGSGTQLSVL.

The rearrangement joins TRBV10-1 to TRBJ2-7; TRBD2 agrees at 8 bases. V dropped 2 bases and J dropped 0; count of bases not matched to a gene: 24. The germline V gene has CDR1 WNHNN and CDR2 SYGVQD (reference sequence). The CDR3 is 22 amino acids. CDR3 nucleotides: TGCGCCAGCAGTGAGGGGTGGGGGACGGAAGGGCGGGGGGTCTCCGACTCCTACGAGCAGTACTTC. Translating gives CASSEGWGTEGRGVSDSYEQYF.

The CDR3 region is CASSQIPSPGSQYF. DNA of the CDR3: TGTGCCAGCAGCCAAATCCCCTCGCCAGGATCGCAGTATTTT. The J gene is TRBJ2-3, the V gene TRBV11-2; no clear D gene. Germline V lookup: CDR1 SGHAT, CDR2 FQNNGV. V lost 5 bases and J 10 bases, leaving 19 bases between the germline ends. CDR3 length equals 14 residues.

The rearrangement links TRBV6-1 to TRBJ1-2; the D is unclear. Trimming removed 7 bases from V and 5 bases from J, with 20 bases in between. The V gene's germline CDR1 is MNHNS and CDR2 SASEGT. This CDR3 is 15 amino acids long. The CDR3 loop is CASKEELARGYGYTF. The CDR3 coding sequence is TGTGCCAGCAAGGAGGAGTTAGCCCGTGGGTATGGCTACACCTTC.

This sequence joins TRBV11-1 and TRBJ2-5; D perhaps matches TRBD1 (5 bases). This CDR3 comprises 16 residues. The V end was cut by 4 bases, the J end by 0 bases, with 15 bases between. Germline CDR1 and CDR2: SGHAT and FQDESV (reference sequence). The CDR3 spells CASSSWTTLNQETQYF. CDR3 DNA sequence: TGTGCCAGCAGCTCTTGGACAACCCTAAACCAAGAGACCCAGTACTTC. Full variable domain (outside the CDR3, taken from reference TRBV11-1 and TRBJ2-5): EAEVAQSPRYKITEKSQAVAFWCDPISGHATLYWYRQILGQGPELLVQFQDESVVDDSQLPKDRFSAERLKGVDSTLKIQPAELGDSAMYLCASSSWTTLNQETQYFGPGTRLLVL.